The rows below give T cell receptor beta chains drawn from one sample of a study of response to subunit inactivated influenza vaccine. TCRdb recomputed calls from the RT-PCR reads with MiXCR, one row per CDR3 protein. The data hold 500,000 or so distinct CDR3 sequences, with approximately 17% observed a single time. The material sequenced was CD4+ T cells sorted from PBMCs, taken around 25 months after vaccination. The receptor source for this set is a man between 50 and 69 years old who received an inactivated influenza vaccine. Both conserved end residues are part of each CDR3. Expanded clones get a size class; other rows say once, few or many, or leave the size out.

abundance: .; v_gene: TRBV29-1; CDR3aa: CSVAGQDSNQPQHF
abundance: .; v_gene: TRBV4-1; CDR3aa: CASSQPGKNTGELFF
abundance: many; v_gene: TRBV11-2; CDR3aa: CASSPSGGQTFTYQPQHF
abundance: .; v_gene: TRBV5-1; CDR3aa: CASSLWVGVYGYTF
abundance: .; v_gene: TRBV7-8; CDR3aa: CASSLGRYRGDRNTGELFF
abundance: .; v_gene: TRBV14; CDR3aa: CASSQGSLSYEQYF
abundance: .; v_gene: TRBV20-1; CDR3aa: CSARDLRNSYNEQFF
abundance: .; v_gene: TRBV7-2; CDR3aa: CASSKGLAGGFTDTQYF
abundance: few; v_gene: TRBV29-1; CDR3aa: CSVARDSFYNEQFF
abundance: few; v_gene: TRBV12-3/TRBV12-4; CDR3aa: CASSSPGGELAKNIQYF
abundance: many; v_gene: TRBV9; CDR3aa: CASSPRSSSGELFF
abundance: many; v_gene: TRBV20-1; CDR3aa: CSAEDSMTGELFF
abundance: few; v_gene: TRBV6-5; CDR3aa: CASSYSRKNYGYTF
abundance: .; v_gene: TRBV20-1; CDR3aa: CSARQSSGSTGQYF
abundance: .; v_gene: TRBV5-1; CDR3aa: CASSEAAQASYEQYF
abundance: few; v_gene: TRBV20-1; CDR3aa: CSARTQPGTGSYEQYF
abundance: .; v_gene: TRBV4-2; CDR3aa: CASSQDLLVNQPQHF
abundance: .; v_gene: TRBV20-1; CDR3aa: CSPTSSDRGYEQYF
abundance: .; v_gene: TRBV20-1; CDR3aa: CSARDQAGIFYEQYF
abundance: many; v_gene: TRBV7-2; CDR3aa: CASSRGPGQGMNTEAFF
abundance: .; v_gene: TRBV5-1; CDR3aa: CASSLEGLNYNEQFF
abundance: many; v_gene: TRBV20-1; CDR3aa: CSARVTSGSSQGNNEQFF
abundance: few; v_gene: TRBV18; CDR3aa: CASSPETGGEQYF
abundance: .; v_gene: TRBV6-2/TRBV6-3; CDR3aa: CASSIRGSSAEAFF
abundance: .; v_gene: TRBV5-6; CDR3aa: CASGVTGATDTQYF
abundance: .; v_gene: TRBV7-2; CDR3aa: CASSSPTGSLNEKLFF